These 24 T cell receptor beta chains were all obtained from the same sample, sequenced in a study of T cells in Graves' hyperthyroidism and ophthalmopathy. What was amplified from RNA transcripts were TCR beta CDR3 regions. The HTBI primer set drove a first-round RT-PCR of the TCR CDR3. TCRdb passed the multiplex PCR reads through MiXCR, listing each CDR3 protein once. The table lists under 750,000 distinct CDR3 sequences, 18% of them singletons. The sequencing input was blood. These receptor sequences come from a woman aged 50 to 60 with Graves' hyperthyroidism that later progressed to Graves' ophthalmopathy.

The table lists this clonotype with a few counts. The V and J genes are TRBV6-1 and TRBJ1-5; tentative D call: TRBD1 (5 bases). From germline, CDR1 is MNHNS and CDR2 SASEGT. The V gene lost 8 bases and the J gene lost 0 bases, with 14 bases spanning the gap. The CDR3 length is 15 residues. For the CDR3, the DNA is TGTGCCAGCCATATAAGGGGAAGTAGCAATCAGCCCCAGCATTTT. Amino acids: CASHIRGSSNQPQHF.

The chain links TRBV4-1 to TRBJ2-1; TRBD2 matches 12 bases. CDR1 and CDR2 from the germline V gene are MGHRA and YSYEKL. V lost 1 base and J lost 7; bases outside the gene matches: 8. This CDR3 comprises 17 residues. This chain's CDR3 is CASSQVVPSGGGNEQFF. The CDR3 DNA is TGCGCCAGCAGCCAAGTCGTCCCTAGCGGGGGGGGTAATGAGCAGTTCTTC.

The chain couples TRBV19 to TRBJ1-1; D not resolved. The germline V gene encodes CDR1 LNHDA and CDR2 SQIVND (reference sequence). CDR3 size: 13 residues. The germline V and J ends were trimmed by 7 bases and 0 bases, with 9 bases remaining between them. CDR3 residues: CASKFTVNTEAFF. CDR3 in DNA: TGTGCCAGTAAATTTACAGTGAACACTGAAGCTTTCTTT.

This clonotype occurred many times. The rearrangement joins TRBV11-2 to TRBJ1-4; D is ambiguous. Trimming removed 6 bases from V and 6 bases from J, with 17 bases in between. The CDR3 consists of 15 residues. The germline V gene encodes CDR1 SGHAT and CDR2 FQNNGV. CDR3 sequence (DNA): TGTGCCAGCAGAGAAGACATAAGGGTTGATGAAAAACTGTTTTTT. As protein: CASREDIRVDEKLFF.

This clonotype was seen many times. The chain joins TRBV6-2 or TRBV6-3 to TRBJ2-3; D is possibly TRBD1 or TRBD2 (6 bases each). The V gene lost 11 bases and the J gene lost 4 bases, with 16 bases spanning the gap. The germline gives CDR1 MNHEY, CDR2 SVGEGT. This CDR3 is built from 13 residues. CDR3 sequence: CARHSGASDTQYF. DNA of the CDR3: TGTGCCCGTCACTCGGGGGCTTCAGATACGCAGTATTTT.

The chain uses TRBV20-1 and TRBJ1-2; 10 bases fit TRBD1. The CDR3 consists of 13 residues. J lost 7 bases, V lost 5 bases, and 7 bases had no gene match. Germline V gene sequence: CDR1 DFQATT, CDR2 SNEGSKA (reference sequence). For the CDR3, the DNA is TGCAGTGCTCTGGGACAGGGGTCTACTGGCTACACCTTC. Protein product: CSALGQGSTGYTF.

This clonotype was seen once. This likely comes from a read error, as the CDR3 has no conserved phenylalanine or tryptophan at its end. The chain recombines TRBV29-1 with TRBJ1-1; tentative D call: TRBD1 (6 bases). This CDR3 is built from 14 residues. Germline assignment: CDR1 SQVTM and CDR2 ANQGSEA. The V end was cut by 3 bases, the J end by 4 bases, with 15 bases between. The CDR3: CSVDPQGWGTEAFS. Here the CDR3 DNA reads TGCAGCGTTGACCCCCAGGGGTGGGGCACTGAAGCTTTCTCT.

This clonotype was seen only a few times. The V call is TRBV7-3, the J call TRBJ2-1; 7 bases match TRBD2. V gave up 6 bases and J gave up 8 bases; unmatched junction bases: 7. From germline, CDR1 is SGHTA and CDR2 FQGTGA. CDR3 length: 13 amino acids. CDR3 DNA sequence: TGTGCCAGCAGGATGACTAGCAGGGATGAGCAGTTCTTC. The encoded protein is CASRMTSRDEQFF. The variable domain in full, completed from reference TRBV7-3 and TRBJ2-1, reads GAGVSQTPSNKVTEKGKYVELRCDPISGHTALYWYRQSLGQGPEFLIYFQGTGAADDSGLPNDRFFAVRPEGSVSTLKIQRTERGDSAVYLCASRMTSRDEQFFGPGTRLTVL.

This clonotype was detected ten times or more. J is TRBJ1-2 and V is TRBV30; no clear D. The CDR3 loop spans 14 amino acids. The V end lost 0 bases, the J end lost 2 bases, and 10 bases lay between the germline ends. Germline V gene sequence: CDR1 GTSNPN, CDR2 SVGIG (reference sequence). CDR3 in DNA: TGTGCCTGGAGTGTTTGGGGTACCAACTATGGCTACACCTTC. This gives the protein CAWSVWGTNYGYTF.

This clonotype has more than one count but fewer than ten. This chain connects TRBV19 to TRBJ2-7; D not certain. The CDR3 extends over 16 amino acids. Germline loops: CDR1 LNHDA, CDR2 SQIVND (reference sequence). Trimming removed 3 bases at V and 2 bases at J, with 17 bases between. The CDR3 region has the DNA TGTGCCAGTAGTATTTATGGGTCCACATCGGCCTACGAGCAGTACTTC. It encodes CASSIYGSTSAYEQYF.

This clonotype was seen only once. V gene TRBV10-3 combines with J gene TRBJ1-3, with no clear D. Germline V gene lookup returns CDR1 ENHRY and CDR2 SYGVKD. The CDR3 consists of 14 residues. The V end was cut by 6 bases, the J end by 1 base, with 10 bases between. The CDR3 nucleotides read TGTGCCATCAGCCCCGGCGGATCTGGAAACACCATATATTTT. Translating gives CAISPGGSGNTIYF.

This clonotype turned up a few times. V usage is TRBV7-9 and J usage is TRBJ2-3, with D tentatively TRBD2 (5 bases). V lost 5 bases and J 4 bases, leaving 16 bases between the germline ends. This CDR3 comprises 15 residues. Germline assignment: CDR1 SEHNR and CDR2 FQNEAQ (reference sequence). The CDR3 loop reads CASSTLLGYPDTQYF. CDR3 nucleotide sequence: TGTGCCAGCAGCACATTACTAGGTTATCCAGATACGCAGTATTTT.

The sample holds many counts of this clonotype. V usage is TRBV12-3 or TRBV12-4 and J usage is TRBJ1-4; no clear D gene. Trimming took off 5 bases at V and 8 bases at J, with 15 bases between the two ends. This CDR3 is 14 amino acids long. This CDR3 reads CASSVGRAWEKLFF. Written as DNA, the CDR3 is TGTGCCAGCAGTGTAGGGAGGGCATGGGAAAAACTGTTTTTT.

This clonotype was counted at least ten times. V gene TRBV6-2 or TRBV6-3 combines with J gene TRBJ2-7; D might be TRBD1 or TRBD2, each matching 5 bases. CDR3 length: 15 amino acids. Germline V gene sequence: CDR1 MNHEY, CDR2 SVGEGT. Trimming stripped 2 bases from V and 7 bases from J, with 18 bases between. The CDR3 nucleotides are TGTGCCAGCAGTTACGTACGTTCGGGGCTGAAGGAGCAGTACTTC. It encodes CASSYVRSGLKEQYF.

This clonotype was detected ten times or more. V usage is TRBV29-1 and J usage is TRBJ2-1; no reliable D call. Germline CDR1 reads SQVTM; CDR2 reads ANQGSEA. The V end lost 6 bases, the J end lost 0 bases, and 12 bases lay between the germline ends. CDR3 length equals 14 residues. This CDR3 reads CSVNQVYSYNEQFF. The CDR3 DNA follows: TGCAGCGTCAATCAGGTATACTCCTACAATGAGCAGTTCTTC.

This clonotype was seen a few times. V is TRBV5-1 and J is TRBJ2-3, with unresolved D. This CDR3 is 12 amino acids long. Germline CDR1 reads SGHRS; CDR2 reads YFSETQ. Between the trimmed V and J ends, which lost 7 bases and 0 bases, there was a span of 6 bases. The CDR3 bases are TGCGCCAGCGGGTCTAGCACAGATACGCAGTATTTT. Residues: CASGSSTDTQYF.

This sequence joins TRBV5-1 and TRBJ1-5; no definite D call. CDR1 and CDR2 (germline): SGHRS, YFSETQ. The CDR3 loop spans 15 amino acids. Trimming removed 0 bases from V and 4 bases from J, with 11 bases in between. CDR3: CASSLEDPGNQPQHF. The DNA for the CDR3 is TGCGCCAGCAGCTTGGAAGACCCTGGGAATCAGCCCCAGCATTTT.

Turning to this clonotype: A read error may be the cause here, since a much bigger clone is one base away. The genes are TRBV30 and TRBJ2-2, with TRBD1 matching 8 bases. V dropped 4 bases and J dropped 5; count of bases not matched to a gene: 21. The CDR3 covers 19 residues. Germline CDR1 is GTSNPN and CDR2 is SVGIG (reference sequence). In DNA form, the CDR3 reads TGTGCCTGGATGCCCGATTTCTGGGCAGGGGGCGAGGATACCGGGGAGCTGTTTTTT. Protein: CAWMPDFWAGGEDTGELFF.

This clonotype was seen more than once but under ten times. This sequence joins TRBV4-1 and TRBJ1-1; 9 bases map to TRBD1. Germline V CDR1 and CDR2: MGHRA, YSYEKL. The J segment lost 4 bases and the V segment lost 1 base, leaving 10 bases of the junction unmatched. CDR3 size: 17 residues. The CDR3 sequence is CASSQAFGQGLGTEAFF. CDR3 sequence (DNA): TGCGCCAGCAGCCAAGCCTTTGGACAGGGGTTGGGCACTGAAGCTTTCTTT.

The gene calls are TRBV10-3 and TRBJ2-3; 15 nucleotides match TRBD2. Germline V lookup: CDR1 ENHRY, CDR2 SYGVKD. The CDR3 length is 17 residues. V gave up 4 bases and J gave up 1 base; unmatched junction bases: 3. The CDR3, as DNA: TGTGCCATCAGTGGGACTAGCGGGGGGGCCCGCACAGATACGCAGTATTTT. It is translated as CAISGTSGGARTDTQYF.

This clonotype was detected a few times. This chain uses TRBV9 with TRBJ1-2, with 7 bases identical to TRBD1. This CDR3 comprises 14 residues. Germline trimming cut 0 bases from V and 8 bases from J; bases unmatched to any gene: 7. From germline, CDR1 is SGDLS and CDR2 YYNGEE. The CDR3 reads CASSVETGRDGYTF. CDR3 DNA sequence: TGTGCCAGCAGCGTAGAGACAGGGAGGGACGGCTACACCTTC.

The rearrangement joins TRBV20-1 to TRBJ2-1; TRBD2 matches 9 bases. V gave up 7 bases and J gave up 7 bases; unmatched junction bases: 11. This CDR3 is built from 14 residues. Germline loops: CDR1 DFQATT, CDR2 SNEGSKA (reference sequence). The CDR3 DNA reads TGCAGTGTCGTAGCGGGGGTTGTTAAGAATGAGCAGTTCTTC. Translation: CSVVAGVVKNEQFF.

There are a few counts of this clonotype. This chain links TRBV6-1 with TRBJ1-4; 7 bases map to TRBD1. This CDR3 has 15 residues. Germline values: CDR1 MNHNS, CDR2 SASEGT. The V gene end was trimmed by 4 bases and the J gene end by 8 bases; junction bases not matched to a gene: 10. In DNA form, the CDR3 reads TGTGCCAGCAGTGGGACGCCCCGGACAGGAGAAAAACTGTTTTTT. It codes for CASSGTPRTGEKLFF.

In its sample, this clonotype was seen many times. This sequence joins TRBV12-3 or TRBV12-4 and TRBJ1-2, with D uncertain. Trimming pared 3 bases from V and 0 bases from J, leaving 11 bases between. CDR3 length: 15 amino acids. The CDR3 sequence: CASSFRTLTNYGYTF. CDR3 sequence (DNA): TGTGCCAGCAGTTTCAGGACCCTAACTAACTATGGCTACACCTTC.